Listed below are T cell receptor beta chains from one sample, sequenced in a study of patients and donors after allogeneic stem cell transplantation. Each CDR3 protein is one row after TCRdb ran MiXCR on the RT-PCR reads. The sample records 40,000 to 45,000 distinct CDR3 sequences, about 31% being singletons. The specimen was blood, either unsorted or a sorted T cell fraction (not recorded which). These receptor sequences come from a human donor who was either an allogeneic HSCT recipient or a stem cell or donor lymphocyte infusion donor (not recorded which). It is not recorded whose cells these are; they may come from a transplant donor. CDR3s include the opening cysteine and the closing phenylalanine or tryptophan. A D gene is named only where the DNA matches it firmly. For some rows the clone size is stated as once, few or many, or as a class when expanded; others skip it.

v_call	j_call	d_call	clone_size	cdr3_aa	cdr3_nt
TRBV18	TRBJ1-5	NA	NA	CASSPDRRDQPQHF	TGTGCCAGCTCACCCGACAGGAGGGATCAGCCCCAGCATTTT
TRBV6-5	TRBJ1-2	TRBD1	few	CAAKTGELPFQGYTF	TGTGCCGCAAAGACAGGGGAACTGCCCTTTCAAGGCTACACCTTC
TRBV5-1	TRBJ1-1	NA	NA	CASSLAHLEAEAFF	TGCGCCAGCAGCTTGGCCCACTTAGAGGCTGAAGCTTTCTTT
TRBV4-2	TRBJ1-2	TRBD1	NA	CASSPADRGSGYTF	TGTGCCAGCAGCCCAGCAGACAGGGGAAGTGGCTACACCTTC
TRBV4-3	TRBJ2-2	TRBD1	few	CASSQEARGYTGELFF	TGCGCCAGCAGCCAAGAAGCCAGGGGGTACACCGGGGAGCTGTTTTTT
TRBV5-1	TRBJ2-3	TRBD1	NA	CASSSLGQGSADTQYF	TGCGCCAGCAGCTCCCTCGGACAGGGAAGTGCAGATACGCAGTATTTT
TRBV29-1	TRBJ2-7	NA	NA	CSVGGSRGGDYEQYF	TGCAGCGTTGGCGGATCCCGTGGCGGAGACTACGAGCAGTACTTC
TRBV7-6	TRBJ2-3	NA	few	CASSPRTTGADTQYF	TGTGCCAGCAGCCCCAGGACTACTGGGGCAGATACGCAGTATTTT
TRBV12-3/TRBV12-4	TRBJ2-3	NA	NA	CASSFGPSLPTDTQYF	TGTGCCAGCAGTTTTGGGCCTAGCCTACCCACAGATACGCAGTATTTT
TRBV28	TRBJ2-1	TRBD2	few	CASLSTSGRAGSYNEQFF	TGTGCCAGCCTCTCGACTAGCGGGAGGGCCGGTTCCTACAATGAGCAGTTCTTC
TRBV9	TRBJ1-2	NA	many	CASSVAGLNYGYTF	TGTGCCAGCAGCGTAGCAGGGCTTAACTATGGCTACACCTTC
TRBV3-1	TRBJ1-2	NA	NA	CASSQGTGPGYTF	TGTGCCAGCAGCCAAGGTACAGGGCCCGGCTACACCTTC
TRBV10-3	TRBJ1-2	TRBD1	NA	CAISSQGEYGYTF	TGTGCCATCAGTTCACAGGGGGAATATGGCTACACCTTC
TRBV7-2	TRBJ2-1	NA	NA	CASSLAGVHSQEQFF	TGTGCCAGCAGCTTAGCGGGGGTCCATTCTCAGGAGCAGTTCTTC
TRBV6-2/TRBV6-3	TRBJ1-1	NA	few	CASSSYGPEDTEAFF	TGTGCCAGCAGTTCCTACGGACCTGAGGACACTGAAGCTTTCTTT
TRBV19	TRBJ1-1	NA	few	CASSIQNGGAEAFF	TGTGCCAGTAGTATTCAAAATGGTGGGGCTGAAGCTTTCTTT
TRBV7-3	TRBJ1-6	NA	many	CASSYLNRNSPLHF	TGTGCCAGCAGCTACCTTAATAGGAATTCACCCCTCCACTTT
TRBV5-6	TRBJ1-5	TRBD1	NA	CASSYGQGVDQPQHF	TGTGCCAGCAGCTACGGACAGGGGGTGGATCAGCCCCAGCATTTT
TRBV12-3/TRBV12-4	TRBJ1-2	NA	NA	CASNGYTF	TGTGCCAGCAATGGCTACACCTTC
TRBV4-2	TRBJ2-5	NA	NA	CASSQELETQYF	TGTGCCAGCAGCCAAGAGTTGGAGACCCAGTACTTC
TRBV6-5	TRBJ2-5	NA	few	CASSYSGPMGTQYF	TGTGCCAGCAGTTACTCGGGTCCGATGGGGACCCAGTACTTC
TRBV12-3/TRBV12-4	TRBJ2-7	NA	NA	CASSLGTVYEQYF	TGTGCCAGCAGTTTAGGGACTGTCTACGAGCAGTACTTC
TRBV10-3	TRBJ2-7	NA	NA	CAISVGHEQYF	TGTGCCATCAGTGTAGGACACGAGCAGTACTTC
TRBV28	TRBJ1-4	TRBD1	NA	CASSFRGKGEKLFF	TGTGCCAGCAGTTTCAGGGGGAAAGGAGAAAAACTGTTTTTT
TRBV24-1	TRBJ2-3	NA	NA	CATSDLRVREDTQYF	TGTGCCACCAGTGATTTGCGCGTCCGAGAAGATACGCAGTATTTT
TRBV12-3/TRBV12-4	TRBJ2-2	NA	NA	CASSLTPGELFF	TGTGCCAGCAGTTTAACCCCCGGGGAGCTGTTTTTT
TRBV9	TRBJ2-1	TRBD2	few	CASSVGLAGETQFF	TGTGCCAGCAGCGTAGGACTAGCTGGGGAAACGCAGTTCTTC
TRBV2	TRBJ1-1	NA	few	CASSWVAEAFF	TGTGCCAGCAGTTGGGTGGCAGAAGCTTTCTTT
TRBV5-1	TRBJ1-5	NA	NA	CASSPKVTHF	TGCGCCAGCAGCCCAAAGGTTACGCATTTT
TRBV29-1	TRBJ2-7	NA	NA	CSVSGTVTYEQYF	TGCAGCGTGTCCGGGACGGTGACCTACGAGCAGTACTTC
TRBV28	TRBJ2-7	NA	NA	CASNQGTLVEEQYF	TGTGCCAGCAACCAAGGGACTCTAGTGGAGGAGCAGTACTTC
TRBV24-1	TRBJ2-3	NA	NA	CATAGLASTDTQYF	TGTGCCACAGCAGGCCTCGCTAGCACAGATACGCAGTATTTT
TRBV6-2/TRBV6-3	TRBJ1-5	NA	NA	CASSYILGDSNQPQHF	TGTGCCAGCAGTTACATTCTCGGAGATAGCAATCAGCCCCAGCATTTT
TRBV12-3/TRBV12-4	TRBJ1-2	NA	medium-sized	CASSLQGPYGYTF	TGTGCCAGCAGTCTACAGGGTCCCTATGGCTACACCTTC
TRBV12-3/TRBV12-4	TRBJ1-1	NA	many	CASSVPGQPMNTEAFF	TGTGCCAGCAGTGTGCCCGGACAGCCCATGAACACTGAAGCTTTCTTT
TRBV12-3/TRBV12-4	TRBJ2-7	TRBD1	few	CASNLRDRVIEQYF	TGTGCCAGCAACCTCCGGGACAGGGTCATCGAGCAGTACTTC
TRBV20-1	TRBJ1-2	NA	NA	CSASRVVSYGYTF	TGCAGTGCCTCCCGTGTCGTTTCCTATGGCTACACCTTC
TRBV6-2/TRBV6-3	TRBJ2-7	NA	NA	CASSYPNSASEQYF	TGTGCCAGCAGTTACCCTAACTCCGCCAGCGAGCAGTACTTC
TRBV9	TRBJ2-1	NA	few	CASSVAETIRGNEQFF	TGTGCCAGCAGCGTAGCTGAGACAATCCGAGGCAATGAGCAGTTCTTC
TRBV9	TRBJ2-1	NA	NA	CASSVVAGLEQFF	TGTGCCAGCAGCGTAGTCGCCGGGCTTGAGCAGTTCTTC
TRBV28	TRBJ1-1	NA	few	CASSLEGQALMNTEAFF	TGTGCCAGCAGTTTAGAAGGGCAGGCCCTGATGAACACTGAAGCTTTCTTT
TRBV9	TRBJ2-7	TRBD1	NA	CASSVEGTGPYEQYF	TGTGCCAGCAGCGTAGAGGGGACAGGTCCCTACGAGCAGTACTTC
TRBV4-2	TRBJ1-1	NA	NA	CASSQEGAGWNTEAFF	TGTGCCAGCAGCCAAGAAGGGGCAGGGTGGAACACTGAAGCTTTCTTT
TRBV7-9	TRBJ2-3	NA	NA	CASRPQPRPDTQYF	TGTGCCAGCAGACCTCAGCCTCGCCCAGATACGCAGTATTTT